A selection of T cell receptor beta chains follows, all from one sample in a study of cytomegalovirus exposure and HLA in healthy donors. The data were produced by immunoSEQ multiplex PCR, yet TCRdb's version contains in-frame clones alone and is incomplete. The table shows 130,000 to 150,000 clones, with around 79% occurring only once. The sequenced sample consisted of PBMCs. The origin of the receptors is a female donor in good health and CMV-seronegative. Each CDR3 is given with its conserved first and last residue. A D gene is named only where the DNA matches it firmly. For some rows the clone size is stated as once, few or many, or as a class when expanded; others skip it.

v_call: TRBV10-3
cdr3_length: 14
j_call: TRBJ2-7
clone_size: .
d_call: TRBD1
cdr3_nt: TGTGCCATCAGTAAGACAGGGGACGGGTACGAGCAGTACTTC
cdr3_aa: CAISKTGDGYEQYF

v_call: TRBV4-1
cdr3_length: 15
j_call: TRBJ2-7
clone_size: .
d_call: TRBD1
cdr3_nt: TGCGCCAGCAGCCAGATCTCCGGGACAGCCTACGAGCAGTACTTC
cdr3_aa: CASSQISGTAYEQYF

v_call: TRBV9
cdr3_length: 16
j_call: TRBJ2-3
clone_size: .
d_call: .
cdr3_nt: TGTGCCAGCAGCGTTCGCCGGGAATCCGGGGAAGATACGCAGTATTTT
cdr3_aa: CASSVRRESGEDTQYF

v_call: TRBV7-9
cdr3_length: 16
j_call: TRBJ2-7
clone_size: few
d_call: TRBD2
cdr3_nt: TGTGCCAGCAGCGAGGGACTAGCGGGAGTGGGGCGCGAGCAGTACTTC
cdr3_aa: CASSEGLAGVGREQYF

v_call: TRBV25-1
cdr3_length: 12
j_call: TRBJ2-1
clone_size: once
d_call: TRBD2
cdr3_nt: TGTGCCAGCAGTGATTTAGCGGGAGAGCAGTTCTTC
cdr3_aa: CASSDLAGEQFF

v_call: TRBV9
cdr3_length: 15
j_call: TRBJ1-4
clone_size: .
d_call: TRBD1
cdr3_nt: TGTGCCAGCAGCTCCTCCGGGACAGGGAATGAAAAACTGTTTTTT
cdr3_aa: CASSSSGTGNEKLFF

v_call: TRBV6-6
cdr3_length: 15
j_call: TRBJ1-1
clone_size: .
d_call: TRBD1
cdr3_nt: TGTGCCAGCAGTTACCGACAGGGGATGAACACTGAAGCTTTCTTT
cdr3_aa: CASSYRQGMNTEAFF

v_call: TRBV7-9
cdr3_length: 14
j_call: TRBJ2-3
clone_size: .
d_call: TRBD2
cdr3_nt: TGTGCCAGCAGCCCTGGGACTAGCGCCGATACGCAGTATTTT
cdr3_aa: CASSPGTSADTQYF

v_call: TRBV5-4
cdr3_length: 15
j_call: TRBJ2-1
clone_size: .
d_call: TRBD2
cdr3_nt: TGTGCCAGCAGCCGCGGGACTAGCGGTTACAATGAGCAGTTCTTC
cdr3_aa: CASSRGTSGYNEQFF

v_call: TRBV6-5
cdr3_length: 14
j_call: TRBJ1-2
clone_size: few
d_call: .
cdr3_nt: TGTGCCAGCAGTTTTTCAGGGTCCCCCTATGGCTACACCTTC
cdr3_aa: CASSFSGSPYGYTF

v_call: TRBV7-6
cdr3_length: 15
j_call: TRBJ2-2
clone_size: once
d_call: .
cdr3_nt: TGTGCCAGCAGCGACCCCCGGCAGGGGATCGGGGAGCTGTTTTTT
cdr3_aa: CASSDPRQGIGELFF

v_call: TRBV6-4
cdr3_length: 12
j_call: TRBJ2-2
clone_size: .
d_call: .
cdr3_nt: TGTGCCAGCCGGAGAAACACCGGGGAGCTGTTTTTT
cdr3_aa: CASRRNTGELFF

v_call: TRBV19
cdr3_length: 14
j_call: TRBJ2-1
clone_size: .
d_call: .
cdr3_nt: TGTGCCAGTAGACCCGGGAATTCCTACAATGAGCAGTTCTTC
cdr3_aa: CASRPGNSYNEQFF

v_call: TRBV27
cdr3_length: 13
j_call: TRBJ1-2
clone_size: .
d_call: .
cdr3_nt: TGTGCCAGCAGTCCGGGGGGGAGGGGCGGCTACACCTTC
cdr3_aa: CASSPGGRGGYTF

v_call: TRBV7-2
cdr3_length: 12
j_call: TRBJ1-3
clone_size: .
d_call: .
cdr3_nt: TGTGCCAGCAGCACGGACTCCATCACCATATATTTT
cdr3_aa: CASSTDSITIYF

v_call: TRBV10-3
cdr3_length: 14
j_call: TRBJ2-7
clone_size: .
d_call: .
cdr3_nt: TGTGCCACCAGACAAGGAGCGAACACCTACGAGCAGTACTTC
cdr3_aa: CATRQGANTYEQYF

v_call: TRBV28
cdr3_length: 16
j_call: TRBJ1-6
clone_size: .
d_call: .
cdr3_nt: TGTGCCAGCAGTTTATTGGGGGGCTCCTATAATTCACCCCTCCACTTT
cdr3_aa: CASSLLGGSYNSPLHF

v_call: TRBV7-2
cdr3_length: 15
j_call: TRBJ2-1
clone_size: .
d_call: TRBD2
cdr3_nt: TGTGCCAGCAGGCGACCGGGACTAGAATACAATGAGCAGTTCTTC
cdr3_aa: CASRRPGLEYNEQFF

v_call: TRBV30
cdr3_length: 14
j_call: TRBJ2-7
clone_size: .
d_call: TRBD2
cdr3_nt: TGTGCCTGGACCCCCGGGACTAGCGGCTACGAGCAGTACTTC
cdr3_aa: CAWTPGTSGYEQYF

v_call: TRBV7-2
cdr3_length: 14
j_call: TRBJ2-3
clone_size: .
d_call: .
cdr3_nt: TGTGCCAGCAGCTACAAGCGGGGCACAGATACGCAGTATTTT
cdr3_aa: CASSYKRGTDTQYF

v_call: TRBV13
cdr3_length: 15
j_call: TRBJ1-4
clone_size: .
d_call: .
cdr3_nt: TGTGCCAGCAGCTTCGCAGGGCTATCTAATGAAAAACTGTTTTTT
cdr3_aa: CASSFAGLSNEKLFF

v_call: TRBV7-9
cdr3_length: 13
j_call: TRBJ1-5
clone_size: .
d_call: .
cdr3_nt: TGTGCCAGCAGCCCCCCCGGGAATCAGCCCCAGCATTTT
cdr3_aa: CASSPPGNQPQHF

v_call: TRBV27
cdr3_length: 17
j_call: TRBJ2-1
clone_size: once
d_call: TRBD2
cdr3_nt: TGTGCCAGCAGTTCTGGGGGGAGCGGGAGGTGGCGCAATGAGCAGTTCTTC
cdr3_aa: CASSSGGSGRWRNEQFF

v_call: TRBV10-3
cdr3_length: 14
j_call: TRBJ1-2
clone_size: .
d_call: .
cdr3_nt: TGTGCCATCAGTAACCCGACAGGTCGGGACGGCTACACCTTC
cdr3_aa: CAISNPTGRDGYTF

v_call: TRBV9
cdr3_length: 15
j_call: TRBJ2-1
clone_size: .
d_call: .
cdr3_nt: TGTGCCAGCAGCGTATTGGGGGGGGCATACAATGAGCAGTTCTTC
cdr3_aa: CASSVLGGAYNEQFF

v_call: TRBV4-3
cdr3_length: 17
j_call: TRBJ2-3
clone_size: .
d_call: TRBD2
cdr3_nt: TGCGCCAGCAGCCAAGGAGGGGGACTAGGGGCCACAGATACGCAGTATTTT
cdr3_aa: CASSQGGGLGATDTQYF

v_call: TRBV5-5
cdr3_length: 13
j_call: TRBJ1-2
clone_size: .
d_call: .
cdr3_nt: TGTGCCAGCAGCTTGCGCGGGCCCTATGGCTACACCTTC
cdr3_aa: CASSLRGPYGYTF

v_call: TRBV5-8
cdr3_length: 16
j_call: TRBJ2-1
clone_size: .
d_call: .
cdr3_nt: TGTGCCAGCAGCTTGGAGGGGGGGAGCTCCTACAATGAGCAGTTCTTC
cdr3_aa: CASSLEGGSSYNEQFF

v_call: TRBV19
cdr3_length: 15
j_call: TRBJ1-5
clone_size: .
d_call: .
cdr3_nt: TGTGCCAGTAGTCCTTTTCGGGATAGCAATCAGCCCCAGCATTTT
cdr3_aa: CASSPFRDSNQPQHF

v_call: TRBV7-9
cdr3_length: 14
j_call: TRBJ1-2
clone_size: .
d_call: .
cdr3_nt: TGTGCCAGCAGCCCCCGGTCGGTAAACTATGGCTACACCTTC
cdr3_aa: CASSPRSVNYGYTF

v_call: TRBV5-1
cdr3_length: 15
j_call: TRBJ2-4
clone_size: .
d_call: .
cdr3_nt: TGCGCCAGCAGCTTATTTAGAGGTGATCGGGACATTCAGTACTTC
cdr3_aa: CASSLFRGDRDIQYF

v_call: TRBV7-9
cdr3_length: 15
j_call: TRBJ1-2
clone_size: .
d_call: TRBD1
cdr3_nt: TGTGCCAGCAGCGCAGCCCCGGGACAGGTCTATGGCTACACCTTC
cdr3_aa: CASSAAPGQVYGYTF

v_call: TRBV7-6
cdr3_length: 14
j_call: TRBJ1-1
clone_size: .
d_call: .
cdr3_nt: TGTGCCAGCAGCTTATCAGGGTCGAACACTGAAGCTTTCTTT
cdr3_aa: CASSLSGSNTEAFF

v_call: TRBV11-3
cdr3_length: 16
j_call: TRBJ2-6
clone_size: .
d_call: .
cdr3_nt: TGTGCCAGCAGCCCGACAGGCGGGTCTGGGGCCAACGTCCTGACTTTC
cdr3_aa: CASSPTGGSGANVLTF

v_call: TRBV5-1
cdr3_length: 16
j_call: TRBJ2-3
clone_size: .
d_call: .
cdr3_nt: TGCGCCAGCAGCTTGGACCCGGGGGGCCGCACAGATACGCAGTATTTT
cdr3_aa: CASSLDPGGRTDTQYF

v_call: TRBV6-1
cdr3_length: 15
j_call: TRBJ2-1
clone_size: .
d_call: TRBD1
cdr3_nt: TGTGCCAGCAGTCAACGACAGGGAAGGTACGGTGAGCAGTTCTTC
cdr3_aa: CASSQRQGRYGEQFF

v_call: TRBV7-6
cdr3_length: 12
j_call: TRBJ2-3
clone_size: .
d_call: .
cdr3_nt: TGTGCCAGCAGCCCCCAGGGGGATACGCAGTATTTT
cdr3_aa: CASSPQGDTQYF

v_call: TRBV18
cdr3_length: 17
j_call: TRBJ1-3
clone_size: .
d_call: TRBD1
cdr3_nt: TGTGCCAGCTCACCCCAGCTGGACAGGAGTTCTGGAAACACCATATATTTT
cdr3_aa: CASSPQLDRSSGNTIYF

v_call: TRBV2
cdr3_length: 19
j_call: TRBJ2-1
clone_size: few
d_call: TRBD2
cdr3_nt: TGTGCCAGCAGGAGGAGCATCATTTCGACTAGCGGGGCCTACAATGAGCAGTTCTTC
cdr3_aa: CASRRSIISTSGAYNEQFF

v_call: TRBV9
cdr3_length: 18
j_call: TRBJ2-3
clone_size: .
d_call: .
cdr3_nt: TGTGCCAGCAGCCCCGCCCCGGGTTGCGGCGGATGCACAGATACGCAGTATTTT
cdr3_aa: CASSPAPGCGGCTDTQYF

v_call: TRBV5-1
cdr3_length: 17
j_call: TRBJ2-1
clone_size: .
d_call: TRBD1
cdr3_nt: TGCGCCAGCAGCTTCACCGCCGGGACAGGGCCTAACAATGAGCAGTTCTTC
cdr3_aa: CASSFTAGTGPNNEQFF

v_call: TRBV5-1
cdr3_length: 14
j_call: TRBJ2-4
clone_size: .
d_call: TRBD1
cdr3_nt: TGCGCCAGCAGCTTGGGGACAGGGAGTTACATTCAGTACTTC
cdr3_aa: CASSLGTGSYIQYF

v_call: TRBV7-2
cdr3_length: 15
j_call: TRBJ2-1
clone_size: .
d_call: .
cdr3_nt: TGTGCCAGCAGCTTTCCCGGGGGAACGGGGAGAGAGCAGTTCTTC
cdr3_aa: CASSFPGGTGREQFF

v_call: TRBV9
cdr3_length: 15
j_call: TRBJ2-7
clone_size: .
d_call: .
cdr3_nt: TGTGCCAGCAGCGTGCAGGGTGGAAGATCCTACGAGCAGTACTTC
cdr3_aa: CASSVQGGRSYEQYF

v_call: TRBV9
cdr3_length: 13
j_call: TRBJ1-3
clone_size: .
d_call: .
cdr3_nt: TGTGCCAGCAGCCGCCTTGACGGGGACACCATATATTTT
cdr3_aa: CASSRLDGDTIYF

v_call: TRBV28
cdr3_length: 14
j_call: TRBJ2-7
clone_size: .
d_call: TRBD2
cdr3_nt: TGTGCCAGCACCAAAGCGGGAGAGCACCACGAGCAGTACTTC
cdr3_aa: CASTKAGEHHEQYF

v_call: TRBV29-1
cdr3_length: 12
j_call: TRBJ2-7
clone_size: .
d_call: TRBD2
cdr3_nt: TGCAGCGCTGGGACTAGCGGCACCGAGCAGTACTTC
cdr3_aa: CSAGTSGTEQYF

v_call: TRBV9
cdr3_length: 13
j_call: TRBJ2-5
clone_size: once
d_call: .
cdr3_nt: TGTGCCAGCAGCGTAGCAGGGCTGGGGACCCAGTACTTC
cdr3_aa: CASSVAGLGTQYF

v_call: TRBV30
cdr3_length: 13
j_call: TRBJ2-7
clone_size: .
d_call: TRBD1
cdr3_nt: TGTGCCTGGAATGAAGGGACAGGGTGCGAGCAGTACTTC
cdr3_aa: CAWNEGTGCEQYF

v_call: TRBV27
cdr3_length: 13
j_call: TRBJ1-1
clone_size: .
d_call: .
cdr3_nt: TGTGCCAGCAGCTACTCCTACAGGGACCAAGCTTTCTTT
cdr3_aa: CASSYSYRDQAFF

v_call: TRBV6-5
cdr3_length: 15
j_call: TRBJ1-1
clone_size: .
d_call: .
cdr3_nt: TGTGCCAGCAGTTACTCGGCGGGAACAAACACTGAAGCTTTCTTT
cdr3_aa: CASSYSAGTNTEAFF

v_call: TRBV5-4
cdr3_length: 12
j_call: TRBJ2-7
clone_size: once
d_call: .
cdr3_nt: TGTGCCAGCAGCCAGGACTTTTACGAGCAGTACTTC
cdr3_aa: CASSQDFYEQYF

v_call: TRBV11-3
cdr3_length: 14
j_call: TRBJ2-7
clone_size: .
d_call: TRBD2
cdr3_nt: TGTGCCAGCAGCTTATTGGGAGGGTCCTACGAGCAGTACTTC
cdr3_aa: CASSLLGGSYEQYF

v_call: TRBV9
cdr3_length: 18
j_call: TRBJ2-3
clone_size: .
d_call: TRBD2
cdr3_nt: TGTGCCAGCAGCAAAGGGACTAGCGGGGGGGGAAGCACAGATACGCAGTATTTT
cdr3_aa: CASSKGTSGGGSTDTQYF

v_call: TRBV11-3
cdr3_length: 16
j_call: TRBJ2-2
clone_size: .
d_call: TRBD1
cdr3_nt: TGTGCCAGCCAGACAGGGGGCCTAACGAACACCGGGGAGCTGTTTTTT
cdr3_aa: CASQTGGLTNTGELFF

v_call: TRBV7-9
cdr3_length: 15
j_call: TRBJ1-4
clone_size: .
d_call: .
cdr3_nt: TGTGCCAGCAGCTTATGGTTCGGGGCTAATGAAAAACTGTTTTTT
cdr3_aa: CASSLWFGANEKLFF

v_call: TRBV10-3
cdr3_length: 14
j_call: TRBJ1-5
clone_size: .
d_call: .
cdr3_nt: TGTGCCATCAGCCCAGTGGCGGGAAAGGAGCCCCAGCATTTT
cdr3_aa: CAISPVAGKEPQHF

v_call: TRBV27
cdr3_length: 14
j_call: TRBJ1-5
clone_size: .
d_call: TRBD1
cdr3_nt: TGTGCCAGCAGTTTTACAGGGGGTCATCAGCCCCAGCATTTT
cdr3_aa: CASSFTGGHQPQHF

v_call: TRBV10-3
cdr3_length: 15
j_call: TRBJ1-2
clone_size: .
d_call: .
cdr3_nt: TGTGCCATCAGTGAGGTTAAGGCAGGCTCTTATGGCTACACCTTC
cdr3_aa: CAISEVKAGSYGYTF